This T cell receptor (beta chain) is drawn from a study of cytomegalovirus exposure and HLA in healthy donors. The study, taken as a whole, reports: Altogether, 164 TCR beta chains were recorded as cytomegalovirus-associated. A likely sequencing artifact accounted for one observed cluster of highly shared sequence variants. As a later analysis revealed, the rate of TCR association differed by HLA locus, with DRB1 most and HLA-C fewest.

In the case of this clone: Its target is not known.

Germline V gene lookup returns CDR1 SEHNR and CDR2 FQNEAQ (reference sequence). The CDR3 totals 16 residues. The J segment lost 6 bases and the V segment lost 5 bases, leaving 12 bases of the junction unmatched. The PCR made use of 60 Vbeta and 13 Jbeta primers. Here immunoSEQ multiplex PCR was the method, and the copy in TCRdb shows in-frame clones only, minus some. The sample comprises 120,000 to 150,000 clones, over 80% of which are singletons, and 2.5% to 3.5% rests with the top ten. The receptor was isolated from a woman aged 25-40 years in good health and CMV-seronegative. The chain employs TRBV7-9 and TRBJ1-1; 10 bases fit TRBD1. The material sequenced was PBMCs. The CDR3 DNA reads TGTGCCAGCAGCCTCAGGACAGGGGGGACGAAGGCTGAAGCTTTCTTT. Protein: CASSLRTGGTKAEAFF.